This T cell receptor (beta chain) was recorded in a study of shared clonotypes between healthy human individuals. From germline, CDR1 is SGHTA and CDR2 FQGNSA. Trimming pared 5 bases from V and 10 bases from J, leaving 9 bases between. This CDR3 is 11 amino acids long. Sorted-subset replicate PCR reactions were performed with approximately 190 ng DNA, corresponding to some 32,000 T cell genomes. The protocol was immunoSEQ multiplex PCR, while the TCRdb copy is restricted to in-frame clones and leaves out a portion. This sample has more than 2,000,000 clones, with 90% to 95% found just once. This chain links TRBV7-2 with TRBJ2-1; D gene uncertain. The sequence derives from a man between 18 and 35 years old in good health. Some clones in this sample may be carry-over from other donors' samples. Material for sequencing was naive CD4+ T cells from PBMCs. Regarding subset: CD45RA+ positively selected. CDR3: CASSRATEQFF. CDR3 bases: TGTGCCAGCAGCCGAGCGACGGAGCAGTTCTTC.